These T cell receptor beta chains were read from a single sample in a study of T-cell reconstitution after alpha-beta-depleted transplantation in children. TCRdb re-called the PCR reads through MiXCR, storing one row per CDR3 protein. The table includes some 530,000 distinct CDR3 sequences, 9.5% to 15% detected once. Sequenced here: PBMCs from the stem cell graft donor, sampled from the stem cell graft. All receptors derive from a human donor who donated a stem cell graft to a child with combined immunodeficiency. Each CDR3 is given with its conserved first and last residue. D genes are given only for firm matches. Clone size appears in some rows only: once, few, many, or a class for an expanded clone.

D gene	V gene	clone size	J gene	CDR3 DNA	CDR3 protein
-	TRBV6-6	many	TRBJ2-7	TGTGCCAGCAGTTACAGGGCGATGTACGAGCAGTACTTC	CASSYRAMYEQYF
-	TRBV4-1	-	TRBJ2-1	TGCGCCAGCAGCCGAGAGGACGATTACAATGAGCAGTTCTTC	CASSREDDYNEQFF
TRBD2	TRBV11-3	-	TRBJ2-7	TGTGCCAGCAGCCCGCGGACTAGCGGAGTCTACGAGCAGTACTTC	CASSPRTSGVYEQYF
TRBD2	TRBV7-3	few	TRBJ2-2	TGTGCCAGCAGCTTCCCGCCGGGGGGGCCAATCACCGGGGAGCTGTTTTTT	CASSFPPGGPITGELFF
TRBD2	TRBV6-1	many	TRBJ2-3	TGTGCCAGCAGTGAAGGTGGCGGGAGAGGAACAGATACGCAGTATTTT	CASSEGGGRGTDTQYF
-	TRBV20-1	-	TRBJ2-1	TGCAGTGCTAGCTGGGACTGGAGCTCCTACAATGAGCAGTTCTTC	CSASWDWSSYNEQFF
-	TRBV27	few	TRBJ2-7	TGTGCCAGCAGCAACAGCCCTATCGTCTCCTACGAGCAGTACTTC	CASSNSPIVSYEQYF
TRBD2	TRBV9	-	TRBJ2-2	TGTGCCAGCAGCTACCCGCGGGGGGCCGTGGACACCGGGGAGCTGTTTTTT	CASSYPRGAVDTGELFF
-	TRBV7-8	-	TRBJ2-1	TGTGCCAGCAGCCTCAGAACAGGGATTTCGCAGTTCTTC	CASSLRTGISQFF
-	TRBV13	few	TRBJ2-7	TGTGCCAGCAGCGCCGGGGGCTCCTGCGAGCAGTACTTC	CASSAGGSCEQYF
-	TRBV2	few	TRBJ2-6	TGTGCCAGCGGGGCGGGACAGCACTCTGGGGCCAACGTCCTGACTTTC	CASGAGQHSGANVLTF
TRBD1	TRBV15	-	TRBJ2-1	TGTGCCACCAGCAGCATCGACAGGGGAAATGAGCAGTTCTTC	CATSSIDRGNEQFF
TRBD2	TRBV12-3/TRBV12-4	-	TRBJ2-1	TGTGCCAGCAGTTTTGGGGCGTGGAGCGGGGGTAATGAGCAGTTCTTC	CASSFGAWSGGNEQFF
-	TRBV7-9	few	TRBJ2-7	TGTGCCAGCAGCGAGGACAGTAAATACGAGCAGTACTTC	CASSEDSKYEQYF
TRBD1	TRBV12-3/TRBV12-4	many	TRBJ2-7	TGTGCCAGCAGCTTTCAACAGGGGACCTACGAGCAGTACTTC	CASSFQQGTYEQYF
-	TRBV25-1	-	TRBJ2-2	TGTGCCAGCAGTGAGCCTAACACCGGGGAGCTGTTTTTT	CASSEPNTGELFF
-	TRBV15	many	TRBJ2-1	TGTGCCACCACCCGCCTGGGGTTTTACAATGAGCAGTTCTTC	CATTRLGFYNEQFF
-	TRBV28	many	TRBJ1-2	TGTGCCAGCAGTACCTACGACAGTTACTATGGCTACACCTTC	CASSTYDSYYGYTF
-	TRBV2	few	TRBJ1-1	TGTGCCAGCAGTGTGGGAGTGAACACTGAAGCTTTCTTT	CASSVGVNTEAFF
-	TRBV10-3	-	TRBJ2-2	TGTGCCATCAGTGAGTCAAGAGGGAGCTACACCGGGGAGCTGTTTTTT	CAISESRGSYTGELFF
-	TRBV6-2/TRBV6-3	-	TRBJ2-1	TGTGCCAGCAGTTACTCGCCTCTCCAGGACAAGTCGTTCTTC	CASSYSPLQDKSFF
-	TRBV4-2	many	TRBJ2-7	TGTGCCAGCAGCCAAGCCGGGGTCTCCTACGAGCAGTACTTC	CASSQAGVSYEQYF